This entry features one T cell receptor (beta chain) sequence. The clone's antigen remains unknown. No base-level quality is on record; no much larger clone is a single base apart. The sample belongs to a study of glioma-infiltrating T cells after dendritic cell vaccination (dated by TCRdb to the mid-2010s). About the study as a whole: The cohort comprised roughly 15 glioblastoma patients from Phase I and II dendritic cell vaccination trials, 9 newly diagnosed and 6 with recurrent disease. Each patient got three intradermal injections of the dendritic cell vaccine, spaced at biweekly intervals, in the arm below the axilla. The vaccine was prepared from monocyte-derived dendritic cells that were cultured for around 7 days with IL-4 and GM-CSF and then pulsed overnight with autologous tumor lysate. Autologous tumor lysate-pulsed dendritic cell vaccination was administered to the patients between about 2002 and 2013. Survival after dendritic cell vaccination was correlated with TCR sequencing metrics such as TIL content and the overlap between tumor and blood repertoires. Tumor-infiltrating lymphocyte content was quantified and tumor and blood repertoires were compared in dendritic cell-vaccinated glioblastoma patients by deep sequencing of TCR beta CDR3 regions.

TCRB CDR3 regions were amplified from approximately 2 ug genomic DNA, or all available DNA if less, using the immunoSEQ assay. The multiplex PCR relied on 60 forward primers for TCR V beta segments and 13 reverse primers for J beta segments. To estimate the number of reads per starting template, synthetic control templates were added to each sample at limiting dilution. The Illumina HiSeq System generated 87 bp sequencing reads. The paper's processing steps were these. To remove PCR and sequencing errors, closely related sequences were merged with a nearest neighbor algorithm. TCR overlap was measured as the percentage of unique tumor TCR beta sequences also present in the same patient's peripheral blood. Entries here come from immuneACCESS through TCRdb and include only in-frame sequences with V and J called. Some clones fail to appear in such tables; in the studies checked, an unresolved V gene covers under half of the shortfall, and the cause of the remainder is unknown. The DNA gave D and trimming, while V, J and clone size come from that table. The sample data list tens of thousands of clones, and about four fifths of these were observed just once. 2.1% of the sample is taken by the ten largest.

The paper as a whole reports these results and caveats: The cohort was small and heterogeneous, and full blood and tumor sets were available for few patients, with initial-recurrent tumor pairs available for even fewer patients. No direct relationship between TCR clonality and survival was found, suggesting that a diverse polyclonal response may matter. The three-group TCR overlap response model was characterized as speculative, and prospective validation of the model was stated to be required. Longer time to progression and overall survival after dendritic cell vaccination were predicted by higher estimated pretreatment TIL content.

Selection of patients required sufficient residual fresh-frozen tumor tissue and over two years of available survival data. Molecular status otherwise varied across the glioblastoma patients, but none of them carried an isocitrate dehydrogenase mutation. PBMC were collected before vaccination, two weeks after the third vaccination, and at tumor progression when it occurred. The Qiagen DNeasy Blood extraction Kit was used to extract genomic DNA. The sequencing used blood, collected before dendritic cell vaccination. The sequence was obtained from a human donor with glioblastoma.

The CDR3 is CASSAGTSGSGGDTQYF. The sequenced DNA is TGTGCCAGCAGCGCAGGGACTAGCGGGAGTGGTGGGGATACGCAGTATTTT. This receptor chain uses TRBV7-6 and TRBJ2-3, and 14 junction bases match TRBD2. The CDR1 and CDR2 encoded by the germline V gene are SGHVS and FNYEAQ. The CDR3, cysteine through phenylalanine, is 17 amino acids long. Only CDR3 DNA is held: 51 bases, read in frame from base 1. Compared with germline, V lacks 5 bases and J lacks 6 bases; bases without a gene match: 10.